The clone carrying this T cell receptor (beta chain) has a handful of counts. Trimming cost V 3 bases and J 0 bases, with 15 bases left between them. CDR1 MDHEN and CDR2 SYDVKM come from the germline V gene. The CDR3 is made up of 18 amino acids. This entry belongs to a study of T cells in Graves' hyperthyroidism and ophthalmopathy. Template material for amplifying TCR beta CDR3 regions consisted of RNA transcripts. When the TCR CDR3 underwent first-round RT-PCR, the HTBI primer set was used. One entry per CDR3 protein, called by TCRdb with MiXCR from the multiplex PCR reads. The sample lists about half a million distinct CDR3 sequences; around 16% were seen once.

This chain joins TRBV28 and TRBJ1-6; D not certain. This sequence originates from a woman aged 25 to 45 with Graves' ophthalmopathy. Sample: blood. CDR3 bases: TGTGCCAGCAGTTTGGGCCCCCCGAGGTCCTCCTATAATTCACCCCTCCACTTT. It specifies CASSLGPPRSSYNSPLHF.